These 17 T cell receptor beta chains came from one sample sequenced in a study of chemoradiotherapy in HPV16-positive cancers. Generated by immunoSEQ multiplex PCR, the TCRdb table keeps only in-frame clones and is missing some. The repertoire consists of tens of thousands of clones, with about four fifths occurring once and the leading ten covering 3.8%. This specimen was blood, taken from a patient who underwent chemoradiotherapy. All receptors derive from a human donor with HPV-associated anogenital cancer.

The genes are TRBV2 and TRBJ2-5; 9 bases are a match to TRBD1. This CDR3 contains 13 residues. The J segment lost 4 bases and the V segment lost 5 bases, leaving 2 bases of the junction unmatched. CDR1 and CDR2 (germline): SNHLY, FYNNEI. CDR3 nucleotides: TGTGCCAGCAGTCGGGACAGGGCAGAGACCCAGTACTTC. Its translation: CASSRDRAETQYF.

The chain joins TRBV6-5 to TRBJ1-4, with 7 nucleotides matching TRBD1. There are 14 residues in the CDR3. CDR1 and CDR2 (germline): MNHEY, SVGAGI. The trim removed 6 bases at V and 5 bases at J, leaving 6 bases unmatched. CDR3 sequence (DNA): TGTGCCAGCAGAAACAGGGGATTGAATGAAAAACTGTTTTTT. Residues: CASRNRGLNEKLFF.

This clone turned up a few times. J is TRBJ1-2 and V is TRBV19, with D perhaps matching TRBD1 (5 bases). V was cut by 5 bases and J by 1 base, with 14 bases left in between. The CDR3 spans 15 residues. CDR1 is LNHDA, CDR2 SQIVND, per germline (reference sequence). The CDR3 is CASSPTGPINYGYTF. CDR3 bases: TGTGCCAGTAGTCCAACAGGTCCTATTAACTATGGCTACACCTTC.

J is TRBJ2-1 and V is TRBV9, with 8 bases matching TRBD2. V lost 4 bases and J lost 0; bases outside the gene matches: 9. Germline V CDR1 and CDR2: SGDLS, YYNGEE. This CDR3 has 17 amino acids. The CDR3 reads CASSLEGGGSSYNEQFF. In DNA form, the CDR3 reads TGTGCCAGCAGCCTCGAGGGCGGGGGGAGCTCCTACAATGAGCAGTTCTTC.

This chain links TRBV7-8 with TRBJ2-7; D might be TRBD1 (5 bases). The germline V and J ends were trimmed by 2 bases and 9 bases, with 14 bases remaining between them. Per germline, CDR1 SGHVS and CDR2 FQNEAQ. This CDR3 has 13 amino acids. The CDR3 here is CASSLSGFVRQYF. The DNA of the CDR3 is TGTGCCAGCAGCTTATCAGGGTTCGTGCGGCAGTACTTC.

CDR3 sequence (DNA): TGTGCCAGCAAAGCAGGGCCCCTCTACGAGCAGTACTTC. Its translation: CASKAGPLYEQYF. V is TRBV2 and J is TRBJ2-7, with D perhaps TRBD1 (5 bases). Germline CDR1 is SNHLY and CDR2 is FYNNEI. The germline V and J ends were trimmed by 7 bases and 3 bases, with 13 bases remaining between them. The CDR3 covers 13 residues.

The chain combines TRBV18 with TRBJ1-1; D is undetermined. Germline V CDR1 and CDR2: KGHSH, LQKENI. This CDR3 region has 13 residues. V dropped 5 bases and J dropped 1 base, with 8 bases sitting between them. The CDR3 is CASSVSQNTEAFF. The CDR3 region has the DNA TGTGCCAGCTCAGTCAGCCAGAACACTGAAGCTTTCTTT.

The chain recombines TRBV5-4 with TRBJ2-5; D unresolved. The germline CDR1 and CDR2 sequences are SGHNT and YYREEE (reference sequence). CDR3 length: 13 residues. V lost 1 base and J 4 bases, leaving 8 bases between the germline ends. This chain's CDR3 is CASSLYGAETQYF. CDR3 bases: TGTGCCAGCAGCTTGTACGGCGCAGAGACCCAGTACTTC.

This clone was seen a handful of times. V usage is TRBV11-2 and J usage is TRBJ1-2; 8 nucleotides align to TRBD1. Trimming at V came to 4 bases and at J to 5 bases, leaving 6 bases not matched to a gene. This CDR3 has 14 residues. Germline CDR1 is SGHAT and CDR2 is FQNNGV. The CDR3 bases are TGTGCCAGCAGCTCCCAGGGACAGGTTTATGGCTACACCTTC. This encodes CASSSQGQVYGYTF.

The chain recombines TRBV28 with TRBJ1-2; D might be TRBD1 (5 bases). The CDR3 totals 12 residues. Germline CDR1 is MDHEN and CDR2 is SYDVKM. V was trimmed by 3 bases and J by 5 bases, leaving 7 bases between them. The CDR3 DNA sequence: TGTGCCAGCAGTTTCCAGGGTTATGGCTACACCTTC. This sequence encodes CASSFQGYGYTF.

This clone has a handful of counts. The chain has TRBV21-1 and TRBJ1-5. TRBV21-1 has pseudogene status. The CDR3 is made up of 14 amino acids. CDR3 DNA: TGTGCCAGCAGCAAATGGCCGGGGGATCAGCCCCAGCATTTT. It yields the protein CASSKWPGDQPQHF.

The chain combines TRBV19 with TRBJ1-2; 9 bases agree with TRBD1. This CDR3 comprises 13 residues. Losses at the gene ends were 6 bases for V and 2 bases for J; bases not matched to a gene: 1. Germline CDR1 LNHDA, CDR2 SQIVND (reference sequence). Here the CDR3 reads CASRGTGNYGYTF. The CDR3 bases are TGTGCCAGTAGGGGGACAGGGAACTATGGCTACACCTTC.

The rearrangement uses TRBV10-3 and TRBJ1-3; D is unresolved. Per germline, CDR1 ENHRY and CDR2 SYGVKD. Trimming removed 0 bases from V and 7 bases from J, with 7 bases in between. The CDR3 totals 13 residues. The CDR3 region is CAISESVRNTIYF. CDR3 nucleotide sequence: TGTGCCATCAGTGAGTCGGTACGGAACACCATATATTTT.

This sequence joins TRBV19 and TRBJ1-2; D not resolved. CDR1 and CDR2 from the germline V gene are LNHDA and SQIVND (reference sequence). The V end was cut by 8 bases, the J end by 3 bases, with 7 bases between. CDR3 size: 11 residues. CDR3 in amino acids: CASGRDYGYTF. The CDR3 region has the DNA TGTGCCAGTGGACGGGACTATGGCTACACCTTC.

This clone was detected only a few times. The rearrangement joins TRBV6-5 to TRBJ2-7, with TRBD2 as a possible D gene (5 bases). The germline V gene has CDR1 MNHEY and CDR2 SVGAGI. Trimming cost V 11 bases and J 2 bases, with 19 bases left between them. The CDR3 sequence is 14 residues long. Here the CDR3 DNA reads TGTGCCGTCGGTCGCGGTAGCGAGACCTACGAGCAGTACTTC. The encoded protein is CAVGRGSETYEQYF.

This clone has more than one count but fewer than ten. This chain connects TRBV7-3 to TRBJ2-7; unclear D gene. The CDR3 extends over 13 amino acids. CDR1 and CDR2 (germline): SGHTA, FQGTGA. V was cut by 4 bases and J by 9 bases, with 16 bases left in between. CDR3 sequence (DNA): TGTGCCAGCAGCTCGACGACCACTACGACGCAGTACTTC. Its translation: CASSSTTTTTQYF.

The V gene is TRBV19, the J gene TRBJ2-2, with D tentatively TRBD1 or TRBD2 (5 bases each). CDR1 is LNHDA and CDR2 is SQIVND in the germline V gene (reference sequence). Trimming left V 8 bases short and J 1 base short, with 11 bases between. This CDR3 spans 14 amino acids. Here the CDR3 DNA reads TGTGCCAGTGTGAGGGGCGGGAACACCGGGGAGCTGTTTTTT. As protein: CASVRGGNTGELFF.